One sample yielded the 2 T cell receptor beta chains listed below, sequenced in a study of blood T cell repertoires in COVID-19. Method: immunoSEQ multiplex PCR; TCRdb's copy keeps in-frame clones and lacks some. The sample lists around 250,000 clones, roughly 80% seen once, with 4.6% in the top ten. Source material: peripheral blood. The receptors were gathered from a man between 60 and 70 years old who had recovered from COVID-19.

To note about this clone: Distinct nucleotide sequences in the sample also encode this CDR3. The chain has TRBV5-1 and TRBJ2-1; TRBD2 agrees at 13 bases. The CDR3 contains 15 residues. With 4 bases clipped from V and 6 bases from J, the junction kept 4 bases outside the gene matches. Germline values: CDR1 SGHRS, CDR2 YFSETQ. The DNA of the CDR3 is TGCGCCAGCAGCCCGGGACTAGCGGGAATCAATGAGCAGTTCTTC. Translated: CASSPGLAGINEQFF.

The chain links TRBV19 to TRBJ2-5; no firm D call. The CDR3 has 13 amino acids. V was clipped by 5 bases and J by 4 bases, with 11 bases between them. Germline V gene lookup returns CDR1 LNHDA and CDR2 SQIVND (reference sequence). CDR3 nucleotides: TGTGCCAGTAGTTCTTTCTTTCGAGAGACCCAGTACTTC. Protein: CASSSFFRETQYF.